Presented here are 7 T cell receptor beta chains from one specimen sequenced in a study of CD8 T cells in ankylosing spondylitis. Study observations and caveats: A TCR beta motif made of eight highly homologous variants seemed typical of ankylosing spondylitis blood.

These TCRs are of unknown antigen specificity. TCRdb reprocessed the 5' RACE reads via MiXCR and lists one record per CDR3 protein. The table shows fewer than 500,000 distinct CDR3 sequences, with under 25% occurring only once. Sequencing was carried out using blood, either unsorted or a sorted T cell fraction (not recorded which). Every receptor here comes from a male donor with ankylosing spondylitis.

This chain uses TRBV10-3 with TRBJ1-5; D gene ambiguous. V lost 0 bases to trimming and J lost 1 base, with 19 bases between them. Germline CDR1 reads ENHRY; CDR2 reads SYGVKD. The CDR3 is 19 residues long. The CDR3 DNA is TGTGCCATCAGTGAGTCGCTGGGTTACGGTGTTGGAAGCAATCAGCCCCAGCATTTT. Protein product: CAISESLGYGVGSNQPQHF.

This chain uses TRBV9 with TRBJ2-1; tentatively, D is TRBD2 (6 bases). CDR1 and CDR2 (germline): SGDLS, YYNGEE. The V end lost 0 bases, the J end lost 2 bases, and 12 bases lay between the germline ends. The CDR3 length is 16 residues. The CDR3: CASSVEWRAPYNEQFF. For the CDR3, the DNA is TGTGCCAGCAGCGTAGAGTGGAGGGCCCCCTACAATGAGCAGTTCTTC.

The V gene is TRBV2, the J gene TRBJ2-4, with D hard to call. Germline V gene lookup returns CDR1 SNHLY and CDR2 FYNNEI. CDR3 length: 13 amino acids. Trimming pared 1 base from V and 4 bases from J, leaving 5 bases between. As DNA, the CDR3 is TGTGCCAGCAGTGAAGAGAGGAAAAACATTCAGTACTTC. Translating gives CASSEERKNIQYF.

Only a few counts were recorded for this clonotype. CDR3 loop: CASSPSGRASGMRETQYF. The CDR3 region has the DNA TGTGCCAGCAGCCCCTCCGGGCGCGCTAGCGGGATGAGGGAGACCCAGTACTTC. V gene TRBV7-3 combines with J gene TRBJ2-5, with TRBD2 matching 9 bases. The CDR3 runs to 18 residues. The V segment lost 5 bases and the J segment 5 bases; nucleotides outside the gene matches: 18. Germline V gene lookup returns CDR1 SGHTA and CDR2 FQGTGA.

The chain links TRBV5-1 to TRBJ2-5, with 9 bases lining up with TRBD1. Trimming removed 4 bases from V and 5 bases from J; junction bases left unmatched: 6. The CDR3 covers 14 residues. CDR1 is SGHRS and CDR2 is YFSETQ in the germline V gene. The CDR3 region has the DNA TGCGCCAGCAGCCAGGGACAGGGTCTGGAGACCCAGTACTTC. Translation: CASSQGQGLETQYF.

DNA of the CDR3: TGTGCCATCAGTGAAAGCGGGACAGGGAGTGAAACTGAAGCTTTCTTT. Translated, it gives CAISESGTGSETEAFF. The rearrangement joins TRBV10-3 to TRBJ1-1, with 9 bases aligning to TRBD1. J gave up 5 bases and V 3 bases, and 10 bases lay outside the gene matches. CDR1 and CDR2 from the germline V gene are ENHRY and SYGVKD. CDR3 length: 16 amino acids.

J is TRBJ2-5 and V is TRBV9; D perhaps matches TRBD2 (5 bases). Germline-derived CDR1 and CDR2 are SGDLS and YYNGEE. Trimming pared 0 bases from V and 2 bases from J, leaving 14 bases between. This CDR3 has 16 amino acids. CDR3 loop: CASSVAPGIGQETQYF. CDR3 nucleotides: TGTGCCAGCAGCGTAGCTCCGGGGATAGGTCAAGAGACCCAGTACTTC.